A selection of T cell receptor beta chains follows, all from one sample in a study of CD8+CD57+ T cells in acquired aplastic anemia. MiXCR was run by TCRdb on the reads, yielding one entry per CDR3 protein. This sample yields roughly 200,000 distinct CDR3 sequences, of which less than 65% are seen a single time; under 45% belongs to the top ten. The sample was sorted CD4+, CD8+, or CD8+CD57+ T cells (not recorded which) from PBMCs. The origin of the receptors is a human donor with aplastic anemia. Both conserved end residues are trimmed from each CDR3. Expanded clones get a size class; other rows say once, few or many, or leave the size out.

v_gene,abundance,j_gene,CDR3aa
TRBV9,many,TRBJ1-1,ASSALDRAGNTEAF
TRBV7-8,.,TRBJ1-6,ASSLGSGGTGGNSPLH
TRBV25-1,few,TRBJ2-2,DKLGGTDTGELF
TRBV20-1,.,TRBJ2-7,SAGLAGLSSYEQY
TRBV10-3,.,TRBJ1-5,AISRTGGDSNQPQH
TRBV5-6,.,TRBJ2-7,ASSLVAEQY
TRBV2,.,TRBJ2-5,ASMFGDRGVSTQY
TRBV7-6,.,TRBJ1-2,ASSLGDRYDYT
TRBV7-9,.,TRBJ2-5,ASTTPAGQETQY
TRBV2,.,TRBJ2-7,ASTERDHEQY
TRBV20-1,many,TRBJ2-2,SARKGTGYTANTGELF
TRBV29-1,few,TRBJ1-2,SVEAGGQGVSGYT
TRBV12-3/TRBV12-4,many,TRBJ2-4,ASSARTENKNIQY
TRBV4-1,many,TRBJ1-2,ASSQAITGRRGYT
TRBV7-3,.,TRBJ1-2,ASSHGQRVFGYT
TRBV19,.,TRBJ1-1,ASRNGDRGRAEAF
TRBV7-8,.,TRBJ1-4,ASSLEGEKLF
TRBV29-1,.,TRBJ2-5,SARGTEETQY
TRBV19,.,TRBJ2-7,ASRGPPGEQY
TRBV20-1,.,TRBJ2-7,SASGATYEQY